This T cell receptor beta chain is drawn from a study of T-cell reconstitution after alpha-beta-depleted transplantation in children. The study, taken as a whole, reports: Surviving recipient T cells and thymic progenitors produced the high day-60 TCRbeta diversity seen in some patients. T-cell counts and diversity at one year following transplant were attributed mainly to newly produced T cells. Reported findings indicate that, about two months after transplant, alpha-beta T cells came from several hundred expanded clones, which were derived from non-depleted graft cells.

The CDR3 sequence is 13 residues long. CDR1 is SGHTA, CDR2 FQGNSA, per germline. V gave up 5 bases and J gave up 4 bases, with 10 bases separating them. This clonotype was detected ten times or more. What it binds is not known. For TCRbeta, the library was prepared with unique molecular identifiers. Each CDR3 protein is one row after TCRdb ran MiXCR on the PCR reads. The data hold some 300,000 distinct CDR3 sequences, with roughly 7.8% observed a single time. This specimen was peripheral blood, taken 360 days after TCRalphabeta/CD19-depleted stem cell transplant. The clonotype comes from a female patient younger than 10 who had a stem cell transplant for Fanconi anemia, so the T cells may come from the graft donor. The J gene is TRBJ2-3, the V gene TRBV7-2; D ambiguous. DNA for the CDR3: TGTGCCAGCAGCCAAAGAACGGCAGATACGCAGTATTTT. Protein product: CASSQRTADTQYF.